This TCR beta chain emerged from a study of control samples from healthy donors and cancer patients. Method: immunoSEQ multiplex PCR; TCRdb's copy keeps in-frame clones and lacks some. The sample has tens of thousands of clones, approximately 87% seen once; the top ten hold over 45%. Trimming removed 1 base at V and 4 bases at J, with 11 bases between. The CDR3 sequence is 15 residues long. Germline V gene sequence: CDR1 SGHVS, CDR2 FNYEAQ. This chain links TRBV7-6 with TRBJ2-1, with D possibly being TRBD1 (5 bases). The sample consisted of blood. This clonotype was obtained from a man in his sixties in good health. The DNA for the CDR3 is TGTGCCAGCAGCTTAGGCCTAGACAGTTACAATGAGCAGTTCTTC. Translating gives CASSLGLDSYNEQFF.